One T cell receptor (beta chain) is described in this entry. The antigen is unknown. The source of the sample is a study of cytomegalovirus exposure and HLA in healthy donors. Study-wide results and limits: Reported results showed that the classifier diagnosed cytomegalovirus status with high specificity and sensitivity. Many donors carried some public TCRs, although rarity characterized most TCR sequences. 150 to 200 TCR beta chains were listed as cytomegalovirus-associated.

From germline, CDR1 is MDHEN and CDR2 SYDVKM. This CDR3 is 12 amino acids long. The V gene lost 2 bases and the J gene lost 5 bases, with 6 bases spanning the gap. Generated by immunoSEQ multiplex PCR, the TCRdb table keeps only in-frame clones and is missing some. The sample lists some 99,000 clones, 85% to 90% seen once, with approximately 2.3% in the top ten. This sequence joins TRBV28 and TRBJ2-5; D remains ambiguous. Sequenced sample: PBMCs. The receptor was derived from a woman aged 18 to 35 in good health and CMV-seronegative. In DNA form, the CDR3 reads TGTGCCAGCAGTTTACTCCCGGAGACCCAGTACTTC. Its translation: CASSLLPETQYF.